These 32 T cell receptor beta chains came from one sample sequenced in a study of early T cells in non-severe SARS-CoV-2 infection. Via MiXCR, TCRdb re-called the 5' RACE reads, giving one row per CDR3 protein. The sample includes 25,000 to 30,000 distinct CDR3 sequences, roughly 4.5% of them seen just once. Sequences were obtained from whole blood. These receptors were collected from an adult who was a healthcare worker with PCR-confirmed SARS-CoV-2 infection or an uninfected control (not recorded which).

This clonotype was picked up many times. V is TRBV7-9 and J is TRBJ1-2; 8 nucleotides match TRBD1. The CDR3 is 13 residues long. With 3 bases clipped from V and 7 bases from J, the junction kept 4 bases outside the gene matches. Germline-derived CDR1 and CDR2 are SEHNR and FQNEAQ (reference sequence). CDR3 DNA: TGTGCCAGCAGCTTCCAGGGGGCGCTTGGCTACACCTTC. It yields the protein CASSFQGALGYTF.

The sample holds many counts of this clonotype. The genes are TRBV5-6 and TRBJ1-1, with 7 bases identical to TRBD1. The CDR3 runs 13 residues. The V gene's germline CDR1 is SGHDT and CDR2 YYEEEE. V dropped 5 bases and J dropped 4; count of bases not matched to a gene: 5. CDR3 in amino acids: CASSPNRGTEAFF. The CDR3 DNA reads as TGTGCCAGCAGTCCTAACAGGGGCACTGAAGCTTTCTTT.

Judged by abundance, this clonotype is medium-sized. The chain joins TRBV19 to TRBJ1-6, with a tentative D call TRBD1 (6 bases). The V end lost 3 bases, the J end lost 7 bases, and 13 bases lay between the germline ends. The germline CDR1 and CDR2 sequences are LNHDA and SQIVND (reference sequence). The CDR3 runs 15 residues. CDR3 nucleotides: TGTGCCAGTAGTATGGGCGGGACAACCAATTCACCCCTCCACTTT. Translating gives CASSMGGTTNSPLHF. Full variable domain (missing parts from reference TRBV19 and TRBJ1-6): DGGITQSPKYLFRKEGQNVTLSCEQNLNHDAMYWYRQDPGQGLRLIYYSQIVNDFQKGDIAEGYSVSREKKESFPLTVTSAQKNPTAFYLCASSMGGTTNSPLHFGNGTRLTVT.

This clonotype was seen repeatedly, ten times or more. The rearrangement joins TRBV12-3 or TRBV12-4 to TRBJ1-2, with 8 bases that match TRBD1. V lost 2 bases to trimming and J lost 4 bases; unmatched junction nucleotides: 6. This CDR3 comprises 15 residues. The CDR3 DNA sequence: TGTGCCAGCAGTTTAAGGGCAGGGGGCTTCTATGGCTACACCTTC. This encodes CASSLRAGGFYGYTF.

This clonotype was picked up many times. The CDR3 reads CASSLEATQYF. The CDR3 DNA sequence: TGTGCCAGCAGCTTAGAGGCGACCCAGTACTTC. The chain employs TRBV7-2 and TRBJ2-5, with D unclear. CDR1 is SGHTA and CDR2 is FQGNSA in the germline V gene. V lost 1 base, J lost 7 bases, and 4 bases lay in between. The length of the CDR3 is 11 residues.

This clonotype turned up a few times. This sequence joins TRBV7-2 and TRBJ1-6, with 7 bases identical to TRBD1. Germline V gene data show CDR1 as SGHTA and CDR2 as FQGNSA. The CDR3 length is 15 residues. V dropped 6 bases and J dropped 7; count of bases not matched to a gene: 9. Written as DNA, the CDR3 is TGTGCCAGCAGATCTCCGGGACAGTCGAATTCACCCCTCCACTTT. It specifies CASRSPGQSNSPLHF.

This clonotype was seen ten or more times. This rearrangement joins TRBV7-9 to TRBJ2-2; D is uncertain. Germline-derived CDR1 and CDR2 are SEHNR and FQNEAQ (reference sequence). The CDR3 sequence is 16 residues long. V lost 1 base, J lost 4 bases, and 13 bases lay in between. CDR3 nucleotide sequence: TGTGCCAGCAGCTTAGGAGTCGGGTTTTTCACCGGGGAGCTGTTTTTT. Translation: CASSLGVGFFTGELFF.

This clonotype appeared many times. The chain is built from TRBV4-3 and TRBJ2-4; D is ambiguous. The CDR3 covers 14 residues. Trimming stripped 1 base from V and 2 bases from J, with 6 bases between. Germline CDR1 is LGHNA and CDR2 is YSLEER. The CDR3 coding sequence is TGCGCCAGCAGCCAAGCTATTACCAAAAACATTCAGTACTTC. As protein: CASSQAITKNIQYF.

This clonotype was recorded many times. The genes are TRBV5-1 and TRBJ2-5, with a weak D call TRBD2 (5 bases). The CDR3 loop spans 15 amino acids. Trimming left V 0 bases short and J 4 bases short, with 13 bases between. CDR1 and CDR2 (germline): SGHRS, YFSETQ. DNA of the CDR3: TGCGCCAGCAGCTTGGGGACTCAAGGACGAGAGACCCAGTACTTC. This translates into CASSLGTQGRETQYF.

There are many counts of this clonotype. The chain employs TRBV10-2 and TRBJ1-1, with 7 bases aligning to TRBD1. Germline trimming cut 2 bases from V and 4 bases from J; bases unmatched to any gene: 7. Germline values: CDR1 WSHSY, CDR2 SAAADI. The CDR3 loop spans 15 amino acids. The CDR3 DNA follows: TGCGCCAGCAGTGAGGACAGGGTAATGGGCACTGAAGCTTTCTTT. It encodes CASSEDRVMGTEAFF.

This clonotype was picked up many times. The V call is TRBV6-1, the J call TRBJ1-1, with TRBD1 identical over 8 bases. J gave up 5 bases and V 7 bases, and 6 bases lay outside the gene matches. Per germline, CDR1 MNHNS and CDR2 SASEGT. This CDR3 spans 13 amino acids. CDR3 protein: CASTMDRETEAFF. CDR3 DNA sequence: TGTGCCAGCACTATGGACAGGGAGACTGAAGCTTTCTTT.

The table lists this clonotype with many counts. This rearrangement joins TRBV7-9 to TRBJ2-7; D remains unclear. This CDR3 has 11 amino acids. The germline V gene encodes CDR1 SEHNR and CDR2 FQNEAQ (reference sequence). V was cut by 4 bases and J by 7 bases, with 8 bases left in between. The CDR3 loop reads CASSSGLEQYF. The CDR3 DNA sequence: TGTGCCAGCAGCTCCGGTTTAGAGCAGTACTTC.

This clonotype was detected many times. The genes are TRBV6-6 and TRBJ2-1; TRBD2 agrees at 12 bases. CDR3 length equals 15 residues. Germline V lookup: CDR1 MNHNY, CDR2 SVGAGI (reference sequence). V lost 0 bases to trimming and J lost 10 bases; unmatched junction nucleotides: 4. CDR3 residues: CASSYSTSGGLEQFF. The CDR3 region has the DNA TGTGCCAGCAGTTACTCGACTAGCGGGGGCTTGGAGCAGTTCTTC.

There are many counts of this clonotype. The rearrangement uses TRBV20-1 and TRBJ2-3, with 12 bases that match TRBD2. Germline lookup yields CDR1 DFQATT and CDR2 SNEGSKA (reference sequence). The CDR3 runs to 15 residues. V shed 3 bases, J shed 2 bases, and the junction held 3 bases outside the gene matches. CDR3 amino acids: CSARRLAGATDTQYF. CDR3 DNA sequence: TGCAGTGCTAGGAGACTAGCGGGAGCCACAGATACGCAGTATTTT.

Many counts were recorded for this clonotype. In nucleotides, the CDR3 is TGTGCCAGCAGAGCACCGGGACGGAACTACGAGCAGTACTTC. It codes for CASRAPGRNYEQYF. The chain combines TRBV6-2 or TRBV6-3 with TRBJ2-7; D possibly matches TRBD1 or TRBD2 (5 bases each). V was clipped by 6 bases and J by 3 bases, with 15 bases between them. The CDR3 runs to 14 residues. CDR1 and CDR2 from the germline V gene are MNHEY and SVGEGT.

This clonotype has ten or more counts. The chain is built from TRBV7-9 and TRBJ1-2, with no clear D. Germline V gene data show CDR1 as SEHNR and CDR2 as FQNEAQ (reference sequence). This CDR3 contains 12 residues. Deletions cut 1 base from V and 8 bases from J, with 8 bases between. CDR3 sequence (DNA): TGTGCCAGCAGCTTAGATCCCGGGGGCTACACCTTC. This translates into CASSLDPGGYTF.

This clonotype was seen ten or more times. V gene TRBV7-2 combines with J gene TRBJ2-3; 10 positions match TRBD2. CDR1 and CDR2 from the germline V gene are SGHTA and FQGNSA. The CDR3 contains 15 residues. J was trimmed by 7 bases and V by 5 bases; bases with no gene match: 9. The CDR3 spells CASSPRGTSVNTQYF. The CDR3, as DNA: TGTGCCAGCAGCCCCCGCGGGACTAGCGTGAATACGCAGTATTTT.

Note on this clonotype: Since a much larger clone is just one base distant, this may be a read error. The chain joins TRBV3-1 to TRBJ2-2, with TRBD2 as a possible D gene (6 bases). The CDR3 has 16 residues. Germline values: CDR1 LGHDT, CDR2 YNNKEL (reference sequence). This CDR3 is CASSQPGSRPTRELFF. CDR3 in DNA: TGTGCCAGCAGCCAGCCCGGGAGCCGTCCCACCCGGGAGCTGTTTTTT.

This clonotype was detected many times. This chain connects TRBV7-6 to TRBJ2-7; TRBD1 might be the D (6 bases). This CDR3 comprises 13 residues. CDR1 is SGHVS and CDR2 is FNYEAQ in the germline V gene. Trimming cost V 4 bases and J 2 bases, with 9 bases left between them. CDR3 amino acids: CASSSGQTYEQYF. In nucleotides, the CDR3 is TGTGCCAGCAGCTCCGGACAGACCTACGAGCAGTACTTC.

This clonotype came up many times. The chain links TRBV6-5 to TRBJ2-7; D unresolved. CDR3 length equals 13 residues. The germline V gene has CDR1 MNHEY and CDR2 SVGAGI. V was shortened by 2 bases and J by 2 bases, with 7 bases between the two germline ends. The CDR3 DNA reads TGTGCCAGCAGTTACAATTCGGCCTACGAGCAGTACTTC. This gives the protein CASSYNSAYEQYF.

The rearrangement uses TRBV6-5 and TRBJ1-2, with D unclear. The CDR3 runs to 13 residues. Germline-derived CDR1 and CDR2 are MNHEY and SVGAGI. V was clipped by 6 bases and J by 0 bases, with 8 bases between them. CDR3 amino acids: CASRTDTNYGYTF. The DNA for the CDR3 is TGTGCCAGCAGAACTGACACTAACTATGGCTACACCTTC.

This clonotype appeared many times. V gene TRBV12-3 or TRBV12-4 combines with J gene TRBJ1-5; 7 nucleotides line up with TRBD1. The CDR3 consists of 14 residues. Trimming cost V 2 bases and J 6 bases; bases outside gene matches: 4. CDR3 amino acids: CASSLRQGGQPQHF. As DNA, the CDR3 is TGTGCCAGCAGTTTAAGACAGGGTGGTCAGCCCCAGCATTTT.

In this sample, this clonotype turned up a few times. The CDR3 end shows no conserved phenylalanine or tryptophan, and so a read error is likely. V and J are TRBV20-1 and TRBJ1-2, with unresolved D. V lost 3 bases and J 2 bases, leaving 10 bases between the germline ends. CDR1 DFQATT and CDR2 SNEGSKA come from the germline V gene (reference sequence). The CDR3 contains 13 residues. CDR3 bases: TGCAGTGCTAGTCAGACGGGGAACTATGGCTACACCTCC. This sequence encodes CSASQTGNYGYTS.

In its sample, this clonotype was seen many times. The rearrangement links TRBV28 to TRBJ2-7; no clear D gene. The CDR3 is 13 residues long. Germline CDR1 is MDHEN and CDR2 is SYDVKM. V was cut by 6 bases and J by 6 bases, with 15 bases left in between. The CDR3 DNA reads TGTGCCAGCAGCCTGACACGGCGGTCCGAGCAGTACTTC. It is translated as CASSLTRRSEQYF.

At least ten counts were recorded for this clonotype. The chain recombines TRBV28 with TRBJ2-6; D is unresolved. V shed 10 bases and J shed 2 bases, with 9 bases lying between them. CDR3 length equals 13 residues. Per germline, CDR1 MDHEN and CDR2 SYDVKM. CDR3 sequence (DNA): TGTGCCACAGAGCCGCCTGGGGCCAACGTCCTGACTTTC. Translated: CATEPPGANVLTF.

This clonotype came up many times. The chain joins TRBV12-3 or TRBV12-4 to TRBJ2-7; D is undetermined. The CDR3 has 15 residues. With 8 bases removed from V and 1 base from J, the gap between germline ends came to 18 bases. CDR3 loop: CASGPLALGSYEQYF. The CDR3 DNA is TGTGCCAGCGGCCCCCTGGCCCTGGGGTCCTACGAGCAGTACTTC.

This clonotype was picked up many times. The V call is TRBV7-2, the J call TRBJ1-2; D remains ambiguous. In germline, CDR1 is SGHTA, CDR2 FQGNSA. The CDR3 has 13 residues. With 2 bases removed from V and 2 bases from J, the gap between germline ends came to 6 bases. The CDR3: CASSLQANYGYTF. DNA for the CDR3: TGTGCCAGCAGCTTACAGGCGAACTATGGCTACACCTTC.

This chain connects TRBV20-1 to TRBJ2-7; TRBD1 matches 7 bases. The V segment lost 6 bases and the J segment 12 bases; nucleotides outside the gene matches: 14. CDR1 is DFQATT, CDR2 SNEGSKA, per germline (reference sequence). This CDR3 is 12 amino acids long. CDR3 sequence reads: CSASQPGQMPYF. CDR3 nucleotides: TGCAGTGCCAGTCAACCGGGACAGATGCCGTACTTC.

Ten or more counts support this clonotype. This chain joins TRBV6-2 or TRBV6-3 and TRBJ2-7, with 8 nucleotides matching TRBD2. Germline lookup yields CDR1 MNHEY and CDR2 SVGEGT. This CDR3 is built from 15 residues. V dropped 8 bases and J dropped 0; count of bases not matched to a gene: 9. CDR3 in amino acids: CASSYTGGSSYEQYF. CDR3 coding DNA: TGTGCCAGCTCGTATACGGGGGGGAGCTCCTACGAGCAGTACTTC.

The chain has TRBV18 and TRBJ1-1; D remains ambiguous. With 5 bases removed from V and 0 bases from J, the gap between germline ends came to 7 bases. CDR1 is KGHSH, CDR2 LQKENI, per germline. The CDR3 consists of 13 residues. This CDR3 is CASSSTLNTEAFF. The CDR3 DNA reads TGTGCCAGCTCATCGACATTGAACACTGAAGCTTTCTTT.

V and J are TRBV2 and TRBJ1-5, with D tentatively TRBD1 (5 bases). Germline lookup yields CDR1 SNHLY and CDR2 FYNNEI. The ends were cut back, 4 bases at V and 4 bases at J, with 14 bases in the middle. The CDR3 totals 15 residues. The DNA of the CDR3 is TGTGCCAGCAGTGGTGGAGGGGCATGGAATCAGCCCCAGCATTTT. Translating it yields CASSGGGAWNQPQHF.

This clonotype was seen repeatedly, ten times or more. This chain uses TRBV7-2 with TRBJ1-6; 7 nucleotides align to TRBD1. CDR1 and CDR2 (germline): SGHTA, FQGNSA. This CDR3 is 13 amino acids long. Trimming took 1 base from V and 12 from J; bases not matched to a gene: 3. As DNA, the CDR3 is TGTGCCAGCAGCTTAGGACAGGGAAGACCCCTCCACTTT. Translating gives CASSLGQGRPLHF.